This T cell receptor (beta chain) originates from a study of T-cell memory formation after mild COVID-19. For the study at large: The TCR clusters were mostly specific to one donor. General study points: Pre-infection memory harbored some responding clones, suggesting cross-reactive memory joined. SARS-CoV-2 specificity was not confirmed for second-wave clones peaking on day 37.

TCRalpha and TCRbeta libraries used 5'RACE with constant-segment primers and UMIs. Using its own MiXCR run on the 5' RACE reads, TCRdb lists one record per CDR3 protein. The sample has roughly 340,000 distinct CDR3 sequences, around a fifth seen once. This clonotype was seen repeatedly, ten times or more. Its matching antigen is unknown. The V and J ends lost 2 bases and 3 bases respectively, with 8 bases between them. CDR3 size: 13 residues. CDR1 and CDR2 from the germline V gene are SGHTA and FQGNSA. Input material: PBMCs or a T cell subset sorted from them (not recorded which). The TCR comes from a man between 18 and 29 years old who had mild COVID-19 (a few samples of this study predate the infection). Cell type and time point are not known. The genes are TRBV7-2 and TRBJ2-7; weak D call: TRBD1 (5 bases). CDR3 in DNA: TGTGCCAGCAGCTTACGCAGGGACTACGAGCAGTACTTC. It yields the protein CASSLRRDYEQYF.